The source of this T cell receptor beta chain is a study of T cells after posttransplantation cyclophosphamide. Here immunoSEQ multiplex PCR was the method, and the copy in TCRdb shows in-frame clones only, minus some. The table lists roughly 70,000 clones, 90% to 95% of them singletons. CDR1 and CDR2 (germline): SNHLY, FYNNEI. V was pared by 0 bases and J by 1 base, with 15 bases between. The CDR3 is 17 residues long. This chain joins TRBV2 and TRBJ1-1, with no clear D. This clonotype was sampled from a woman in her twenties or thirties in good health and a related stem cell transplant donor. The specimen was PBMCs. CDR3 region: CASSEALIVKPNTEAFF. The CDR3 DNA sequence: TGTGCCAGCAGTGAAGCGCTTATTGTAAAACCGAACACTGAAGCTTTCTTT.